The next 17 T cell receptor beta chains were all read from a single sample in a study of T cell responses to AZD1222 COVID-19 vaccine. Produced via immunoSEQ multiplex PCR; TCRdb's table is partial and in-frame only. The table records 85,000 to 130,000 clones, over 90% of them present only once. Specimen: peripheral blood, collected on day 0 of AZD1222 vaccination. These receptors all stem from an adult in good health.

The chain is built from TRBV10-2 and TRBJ1-2; 8 positions agree with TRBD1. Trimming cost V 6 bases and J 6 bases; bases outside gene matches: 3. Germline V gene sequence: CDR1 WSHSY, CDR2 SAAADI. The CDR3 is 12 amino acids. DNA of the CDR3: TGCGCCAGCAGGCCGACAGGGGATGGCTACACCTTC. The encoded protein is CASRPTGDGYTF.

The rearrangement links TRBV19 to TRBJ1-5; D is unclear. This CDR3 region has 13 residues. V lost 4 bases to trimming and J lost 5 bases, with 9 bases between them. The germline gives CDR1 LNHDA, CDR2 SQIVND (reference sequence). CDR3 coding DNA: TGTGCCAGTAGTAACCGGGCGGATCAGCCCCAGCATTTT. Protein: CASSNRADQPQHF.

This chain connects TRBV11-3 to TRBJ2-3; no definite D call. V lost 5 bases and J lost 2, with 14 bases in between. Germline V CDR1 and CDR2: SGHNT, YENEEA. There are 15 residues in the CDR3. As DNA, the CDR3 is TGTGCCAGCAGCCAGAGAGTTCTAGACACAGATACGCAGTATTTT. Its translation: CASSQRVLDTDTQYF. The complete variable domain, with remaining parts taken from reference TRBV11-3 and TRBJ2-3, reads EAGVVQSPRYKIIEKKQPVAFWCNPISGHNTLYWYLQNLGQGPELLIRYENEEAVDDSQLPKDRFSAERLKGVDSTLKIQPAELGDSAVYLCASSQRVLDTDTQYFGPGTRLTVL.

The V and J genes are TRBV7-3 and TRBJ2-1; tentative D call: TRBD1 (6 bases). V was pared by 5 bases and J by 7 bases, with 18 bases between. This CDR3 contains 15 residues. Germline lookup yields CDR1 SGHTA and CDR2 FQGTGA. CDR3 sequence reads: CASSGPGGNINEQFF. The CDR3 bases are TGTGCCAGCAGCGGACCTGGGGGCAACATTAATGAGCAGTTCTTC.

The chain is built from TRBV9 and TRBJ2-7; 8 nucleotides align to TRBD1. The germline V gene encodes CDR1 SGDLS and CDR2 YYNGEE. The CDR3 is 13 amino acids. V lost 4 bases, J lost 5 bases, and 5 bases stayed unmatched. CDR3 residues: CASSSTGDHEQYF. DNA for the CDR3: TGTGCCAGCAGCTCGACAGGGGACCACGAGCAGTACTTC.

The J gene is TRBJ2-3, the V gene TRBV2, with TRBD2 matching 8 bases. The germline CDR1 and CDR2 sequences are SNHLY and FYNNEI. The CDR3 has 20 amino acids. J was trimmed by 5 bases and V by 6 bases; bases with no gene match: 25. The CDR3 coding sequence is TGTGCCAGCAGAACCAACCCATTTTCGGATAGCGGGACTCTTAGAGATACGCAGTATTTT. It specifies CASRTNPFSDSGTLRDTQYF.

The rearrangement uses TRBV6-5 and TRBJ2-3; D gene ambiguous. CDR1 and CDR2 from the germline V gene are MNHEY and SVGAGI. This CDR3 has 13 residues. V lost 6 bases, J lost 0 bases, and 7 bases lay in between. The CDR3 bases are TGTGCCAGCAGCCGCTTTAGCACAGATACGCAGTATTTT. Translated, it gives CASSRFSTDTQYF.

The chain joins TRBV6-5 to TRBJ1-6; D remains ambiguous. Germline V gene lookup returns CDR1 MNHEY and CDR2 SVGAGI. Trimming removed 5 bases at V and 6 bases at J, with 14 bases between. This CDR3 comprises 15 residues. The CDR3, as DNA: TGTGCCAGCAGTCTGAACTACGGGAGTAATTCACCCCTCCACTTT. Its protein is CASSLNYGSNSPLHF.

The chain is built from TRBV7-8 and TRBJ2-1; possibly TRBD2 for D (5 bases). V lost 0 bases, J lost 0 bases, and 9 bases lay in between. Germline CDR1 SGHVS, CDR2 FQNEAQ. The CDR3 runs to 16 residues. For the CDR3, the DNA is TGTGCCAGCAGCTTAGCAAGGACTCGCTCCTACAATGAGCAGTTCTTC. Translating it yields CASSLARTRSYNEQFF.

The chain employs TRBV9 and TRBJ2-1, with D perhaps TRBD2 (5 bases). The CDR3 totals 15 residues. Trimming removed 0 bases at V and 0 bases at J, with 7 bases between. Looked up from germline, CDR1 is SGDLS and CDR2 is YYNGEE. CDR3 region: CASSVAGNSYNEQFF. The CDR3 bases are TGTGCCAGCAGCGTAGCGGGGAACTCCTACAATGAGCAGTTCTTC.

This clone has more than one count but fewer than ten. Additional DNA sequences in this sample encode the identical CDR3. The chain recombines TRBV7-2 with TRBJ1-5; TRBD1 might be the D (5 bases). Germline V gene sequence: CDR1 SGHTA, CDR2 FQGNSA. Trimming removed 5 bases from V and 3 bases from J, with 8 bases in between. The CDR3 has 13 residues. For the CDR3, the DNA is TGTGCCAGCAGCCTGGGACCCAATCAGCCCCAGCATTTT. Its protein is CASSLGPNQPQHF.

The V gene is TRBV28, the J gene TRBJ1-1; no reliable D call. The CDR3 runs 15 residues. Germline lookup yields CDR1 MDHEN and CDR2 SYDVKM. V lost 6 bases and J lost 4, with 18 bases in between. The CDR3 DNA reads TGTGCCAGCAGCACCCACGGATCATGGGGCACTGAAGCTTTCTTT. Protein sequence: CASSTHGSWGTEAFF.

The CDR3 DNA reads as TGCGCCAGCAGCTTCGGGTCTAAACTCACCGGGGAGCTGTTTTTT. It encodes CASSFGSKLTGELFF. This chain connects TRBV5-1 to TRBJ2-2; D is unresolved. The V and J ends lost 2 bases and 4 bases respectively, with 12 bases between them. The CDR3 is made up of 15 amino acids. In germline, CDR1 is SGHRS, CDR2 YFSETQ.

V gene TRBV6-5 combines with J gene TRBJ1-5; tentatively, D is TRBD1 (6 bases). Trimming removed 6 bases from V and 3 bases from J, with 9 bases in between. CDR1 and CDR2 from the germline V gene are MNHEY and SVGAGI. This CDR3 has 13 amino acids. For the CDR3, the DNA is TGTGCCAGCAGCACAGGGATCAATCAGCCCCAGCATTTT. Protein sequence: CASSTGINQPQHF.

V usage is TRBV7-2 and J usage is TRBJ1-2, with 9 bases identical to TRBD1. The CDR3 consists of 15 residues. Trimming took 4 bases from V and 1 from J; bases not matched to a gene: 4. Germline CDR1 is SGHTA and CDR2 is FQGNSA. The CDR3 region is CASSSRQGVNYGYTF. The CDR3 region has the DNA TGTGCCAGCAGCTCCAGACAGGGGGTTAACTATGGCTACACCTTC.

The rearrangement uses TRBV28 and TRBJ1-5, with 8 bases identical to TRBD1. The J segment lost 3 bases and the V segment lost 4 bases, leaving 5 bases of the junction unmatched. This CDR3 has 15 amino acids. Germline V gives CDR1 MDHEN, CDR2 SYDVKM. The CDR3 here is CASSSPGQANQPQHF. The CDR3 DNA follows: TGTGCCAGCAGTTCACCGGGACAGGCCAATCAGCCCCAGCATTTT.

This rearrangement joins TRBV18 to TRBJ2-3, with a possible D match to TRBD2 (5 bases). The CDR3 sequence is 15 residues long. In germline, CDR1 is KGHSH, CDR2 LQKENI. Trimming pared 0 bases from V and 0 bases from J, leaving 7 bases between. The CDR3 loop is CASSPPRGSTDTQYF. As DNA, the CDR3 is TGTGCCAGCTCACCACCGAGAGGGAGCACAGATACGCAGTATTTT.